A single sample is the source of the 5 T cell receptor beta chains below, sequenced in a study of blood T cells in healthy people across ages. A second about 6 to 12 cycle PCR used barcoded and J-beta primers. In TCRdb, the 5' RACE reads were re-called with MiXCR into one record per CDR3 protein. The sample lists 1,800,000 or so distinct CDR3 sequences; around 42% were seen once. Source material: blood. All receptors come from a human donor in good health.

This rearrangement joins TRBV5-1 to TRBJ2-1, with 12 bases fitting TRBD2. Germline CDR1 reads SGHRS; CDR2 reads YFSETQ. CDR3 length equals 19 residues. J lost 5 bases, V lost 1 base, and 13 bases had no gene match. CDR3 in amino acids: CASSLIGLAGGPLNNEQFF. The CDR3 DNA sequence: TGCGCCAGCAGCTTGATAGGGCTAGCGGGGGGGCCGTTAAACAATGAGCAGTTCTTC.

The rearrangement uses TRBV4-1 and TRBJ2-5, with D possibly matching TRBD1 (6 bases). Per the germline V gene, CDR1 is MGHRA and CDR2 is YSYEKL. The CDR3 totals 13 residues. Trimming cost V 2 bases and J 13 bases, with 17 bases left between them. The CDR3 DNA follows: TGCGCCAGCAGCCAAATTTGGACAGCGCCTCGGTACTTC. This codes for CASSQIWTAPRYF.

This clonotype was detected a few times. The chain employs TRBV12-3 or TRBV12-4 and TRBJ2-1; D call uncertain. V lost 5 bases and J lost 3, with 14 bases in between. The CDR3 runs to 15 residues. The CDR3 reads CASSLAASVYNEQFF. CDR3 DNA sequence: TGTGCCAGCAGTCTTGCCGCGTCTGTCTACAATGAGCAGTTCTTC.

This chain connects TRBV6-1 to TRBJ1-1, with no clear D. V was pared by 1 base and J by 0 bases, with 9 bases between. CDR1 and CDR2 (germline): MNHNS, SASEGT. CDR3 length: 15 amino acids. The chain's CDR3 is CASSEGRQMNTEAFF. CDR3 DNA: TGTGCCAGCAGTGAAGGGAGGCAGATGAACACTGAAGCTTTCTTT.

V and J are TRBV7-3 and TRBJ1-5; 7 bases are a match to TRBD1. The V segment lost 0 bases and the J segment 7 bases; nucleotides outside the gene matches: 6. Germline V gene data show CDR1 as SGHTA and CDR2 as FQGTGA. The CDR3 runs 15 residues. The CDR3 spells CASSLTDRARQPQHF. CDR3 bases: TGTGCCAGCAGCTTAACTGACAGGGCCAGGCAGCCCCAGCATTTT.